The 17 T cell receptor beta chains listed next were all sequenced from one sample in a study of regulatory T cells in long-lasting Graves disease. The authors built TCR beta libraries using iRepertoire HTBI primers and Arm-PCR of CDR3 regions. TCRdb processed the multiplex PCR reads anew with MiXCR; each CDR3 protein has one entry. The profile shows 320,000 or so distinct CDR3 sequences, approximately 20% of them singletons. Stated time point: newly diagnosed GD, antithyroid drugs for less than 3 months. PBMC-derived RNA was used for the TCR library. Material: peripheral blood mononuclear cells (PBMCs), obtained at new diagnosis, from a patient treated with antithyroid drugs. The receptors were sampled from a female donor with Graves disease.

This chain connects TRBV6-1 to TRBJ1-2; tentative D call: TRBD1 (5 bases). Trimming took off 6 bases at V and 2 bases at J, with 19 bases between the two ends. The CDR3 spans 16 residues. Germline V CDR1 and CDR2: MNHNS, SASEGT. The CDR3 sequence is CASSQLDTRTNYGYTF. Written as DNA, the CDR3 is TGTGCCAGCAGCCAATTGGACACAAGGACAAACTATGGCTACACCTTC.

This clonotype was recorded many times. The rearrangement links TRBV27 to TRBJ2-3; 8 nucleotides line up with TRBD2. Germline trimming cut 1 base from V and 0 bases from J; bases unmatched to any gene: 6. CDR3 length: 17 residues. Germline V gene lookup returns CDR1 MNHEY and CDR2 SMNVEV (reference sequence). Here the CDR3 DNA reads TGTGCCAGCAGTTTATGGTCTATAGCGGGAAGCACAGATACGCAGTATTTT. Translation: CASSLWSIAGSTDTQYF.

This clonotype was counted at least ten times. This chain joins TRBV15 and TRBJ1-2; D ambiguous. The CDR3 sequence is 13 residues long. The V gene's germline CDR1 is LNHNV and CDR2 YYDKDF (reference sequence). Trimming cost V 5 bases and J 2 bases, with 9 bases left between them. The CDR3 DNA sequence: TGTGCCACCAGCCCTACACCGAACTATGGCTACACCTTC. As protein: CATSPTPNYGYTF.

This clonotype showed up just a few times. This chain connects TRBV19 to TRBJ2-1; 7 bases fit TRBD2. Germline CDR1 is LNHDA and CDR2 is SQIVND (reference sequence). The CDR3 runs to 15 residues. The V segment lost 6 bases and the J segment 7 bases; nucleotides outside the gene matches: 12. The CDR3 here is CASRTTSLSGNEQFF. CDR3 bases: TGTGCCAGTAGAACGACTAGCCTTAGTGGGAATGAGCAGTTCTTC.

The CDR3 reads CASSSGPRVPDTQYF. CDR3 nucleotides: TGTGCCAGCAGCTCGGGGCCCCGAGTTCCAGATACGCAGTATTTT. The chain uses TRBV5-6 and TRBJ2-3; TRBD1 or TRBD2 may be the D gene (5 bases each). Trimming shortened V by 3 bases and J by 4 bases, and 15 bases separated the two germline ends. The germline V gene encodes CDR1 SGHDT and CDR2 YYEEEE. The CDR3 consists of 15 residues.

The table lists this clonotype with many counts. The junction differs from germline at one of its ends, possibly a read error. V is TRBV5-1 and J is TRBJ2-1, with a weak D call TRBD2 (6 bases). Germline lookup yields CDR1 SGHRS and CDR2 YFSETQ. The CDR3 is 15 residues long. The CDR3 nucleotides are TGTGCCAGCAGCTTGTTAGCGGTCTCCTACAATGAGCAGTTCTTC. Protein: CASSLLAVSYNEQFF.

This clonotype showed up many times. V is TRBV27 and J is TRBJ2-3; D not resolved. Germline V gene data show CDR1 as MNHEY and CDR2 as SMNVEV (reference sequence). The CDR3 runs 17 residues. V lost 6 bases, J lost 3 bases, and 22 bases lay in between. In DNA form, the CDR3 reads TGTGCCAGCAGCAAGGCCCCACCGATCGTGGGGACAGATACGCAGTATTTT. Translating it yields CASSKAPPIVGTDTQYF.

Worth noting for this clonotype: A much larger clone lies a single base off, so this may be a read error. In DNA form, the CDR3 reads TGCAGTGCTAGAGATTTATTTGGCGGGGGTAGCGCAGATACGCAGTATTTT. Protein: CSARDLFGGGSADTQYF. The chain employs TRBV20-1 and TRBJ2-3; 7 nucleotides match TRBD2. Germline CDR1 and CDR2: DFQATT and SNEGSKA (reference sequence). The CDR3 loop spans 17 amino acids. V was pared by 0 bases and J by 4 bases, with 13 bases of the junction left unmatched.

The rearrangement uses TRBV5-1 and TRBJ2-1, with TRBD2 matching over 9 bases. The junction had 19 bases not matched to a gene; V was cut back by 5 bases and J by 4 bases. The germline V gene has CDR1 SGHRS and CDR2 YFSETQ. There are 19 residues in the CDR3. The CDR3 nucleotides are TGCGCCAGCAGTTCCGAGGGGCCTGGGGGACTAGCTGTTTACAATGAGCAGTTCTTC. It encodes CASSSEGPGGLAVYNEQFF.

This clonotype showed up many times. The J gene is TRBJ1-3, the V gene TRBV12-5, with D possibly being TRBD1 (5 bases). The CDR3 covers 16 residues. V was pared by 1 base and J by 0 bases, with 10 bases between. The germline V gene has CDR1 LGHNT and CDR2 FRNRAP. CDR3 coding DNA: TGTGCTAGTGGTTTGGGAGGGGAAAGCTCTGGAAACACCATATATTTT. Translation gives CASGLGGESSGNTIYF.

This clonotype was counted ten times or more. The chain uses TRBV20-1 and TRBJ1-1, with D unresolved. This CDR3 is built from 12 residues. Germline V CDR1 and CDR2: DFQATT, SNEGSKA (reference sequence). The V end was cut by 2 bases, the J end by 0 bases, with 4 bases between. CDR3 in DNA: TGCAGTGCTAGAAGAATGAACACTGAAGCTTTCTTT. Protein product: CSARRMNTEAFF.

This chain joins TRBV9 and TRBJ1-5, with D hard to call. Germline assignment: CDR1 SGDLS and CDR2 YYNGEE. The CDR3 spans 14 residues. V was pared by 0 bases and J by 4 bases, with 8 bases between. The CDR3 bases are TGTGCCAGCAGCGTAGGGAACACTAATCAGCCCCAGCATTTT. Translated: CASSVGNTNQPQHF.

This clonotype was counted ten times or more. This chain uses TRBV28 with TRBJ1-1; D perhaps matches TRBD1 (6 bases). The germline V gene encodes CDR1 MDHEN and CDR2 SYDVKM. Trimming took off 5 bases at V and 3 bases at J, with 16 bases between the two ends. The CDR3 has 15 amino acids. The CDR3 DNA reads TGTGCCAGCAGTCCCTACAGGGAAGCGGACACTGAAGCTTTCTTT. This gives the protein CASSPYREADTEAFF.

The gene calls are TRBV18 and TRBJ1-2, with 7 positions matching TRBD1. The CDR3 loop spans 14 amino acids. The ends lost 3 bases at V and 4 bases at J; junction bases unmatched: 5. Germline CDR1 is KGHSH and CDR2 is LQKENI. The CDR3 coding sequence is TGTGCCAGCTCACCTGACAGGGATCTCTATGGCTACACCTTC. This sequence encodes CASSPDRDLYGYTF.

This clonotype was counted once. The rearrangement links TRBV28 to TRBJ2-5; D assignment may be TRBD1 or TRBD2 (5 bases each). The CDR3 is 18 amino acids. V was shortened by 1 base and J by 5 bases, with 23 bases between the two germline ends. Germline CDR1 MDHEN, CDR2 SYDVKM. The DNA of the CDR3 is TGTGCCAGCAGTTTATCCCTATCCAGAGGGAGCGCAGGGGAGACCCAGTACTTC. It specifies CASSLSLSRGSAGETQYF.

In this sample, this clonotype turned up many times. This sequence joins TRBV12-3 or TRBV12-4 and TRBJ2-7, with D hard to call. Trimming removed 2 bases from V and 5 bases from J, with 19 bases in between. This CDR3 is 16 amino acids long. The CDR3 protein is CASSLSPWQEQNEQYF. For the CDR3, the DNA is TGTGCCAGCAGTTTAAGTCCTTGGCAGGAACAGAACGAGCAGTACTTC.

In this sample, this clonotype turned up a few times. The J gene is TRBJ2-5, the V gene TRBV28; 11 nucleotides match TRBD2. The CDR3 is made up of 15 amino acids. Germline V gene lookup returns CDR1 MDHEN and CDR2 SYDVKM. J gave up 4 bases and V 7 bases, and 8 bases lay outside the gene matches. The CDR3 loop is CASNPSLAGGETQYF. The CDR3 DNA is TGTGCCAGCAATCCAAGTCTAGCGGGAGGAGAGACCCAGTACTTC.